The 26 T cell receptor beta chains in this list originate from one sample, sequenced in a study of blood T cell repertoires in COVID-19. Clones were read by immunoSEQ multiplex PCR, and TCRdb kept only the in-frame ones, dropping some. The sample lists 340,000 or so clones, about 86% seen once, with about 4.2% in the top ten. The specimen sequenced was PBMCs or T cells enriched from blood (not recorded which). The receptor set was obtained from a woman aged 40 to 50 with acute COVID-19.

CDR3 sequence (DNA): TGTGCCAGCAGTTCCTCACAGGGGCAGCCCCAGCATTTT. Protein product: CASSSSQGQPQHF. The chain joins TRBV12-3 or TRBV12-4 to TRBJ1-5; the match to TRBD1 covers 7 bases. J gave up 7 bases and V 4 bases, and 4 bases lay outside the gene matches. The CDR3 length is 13 residues.

This chain connects TRBV25-1 to TRBJ1-1; TRBD1 matches 9 bases. Germline CDR1 reads MGHDK; CDR2 reads SYGVNS. The V gene end was trimmed by 3 bases and the J gene end by 4 bases; junction bases not matched to a gene: 6. CDR3 size: 15 residues. The CDR3 here is CASSEGQGRGTEAFF. CDR3 DNA sequence: TGTGCCAGCAGTGAGGGACAGGGCAGGGGCACTGAAGCTTTCTTT.

This rearrangement joins TRBV11-2 to TRBJ1-2, with 9 bases identical to TRBD1. Germline CDR1 and CDR2: SGHAT and FQNNGV. The CDR3 contains 18 residues. J was trimmed by 0 bases and V by 4 bases; bases with no gene match: 12. CDR3: CASSSVYLGQGANYGYTF. CDR3 in DNA: TGTGCCAGCAGCTCCGTCTACCTGGGACAGGGAGCTAACTATGGCTACACCTTC.

The chain combines TRBV20-1 with TRBJ2-7; D might be TRBD1 (6 bases). The germline V gene encodes CDR1 DFQATT and CDR2 SNEGSKA (reference sequence). CDR3 length equals 15 residues. V was clipped by 3 bases and J by 4 bases, with 19 bases between them. The CDR3 region is CSASLWGTSRYEQYF. CDR3 coding DNA: TGCAGTGCTAGTCTTTGGGGGACATCGAGGTACGAGCAGTACTTC.

This sequence joins TRBV5-1 and TRBJ1-2; 9 nucleotides agree with TRBD1. CDR3 length: 15 amino acids. J was trimmed by 8 bases and V by 0 bases; bases with no gene match: 8. The germline CDR1 and CDR2 sequences are SGHRS and YFSETQ. The CDR3 here is CASSLGPGQGGGYTF. The CDR3 bases are TGCGCCAGCAGCTTGGGCCCGGGACAGGGAGGCGGCTACACCTTC.

The chain uses TRBV10-3 and TRBJ2-1; D call uncertain. CDR1 is ENHRY, CDR2 SYGVKD, per germline. Trimming left V 2 bases short and J 9 bases short, with 11 bases between. The CDR3 runs to 13 residues. This CDR3 is CAISEEVRSEQFF. The DNA of the CDR3 is TGTGCCATCAGTGAGGAAGTGCGGAGTGAGCAGTTCTTC.

This chain connects TRBV7-9 to TRBJ1-4, with no clear D. Germline values: CDR1 SEHNR, CDR2 FQNEAQ (reference sequence). Trimming removed 10 bases at V and 3 bases at J, with 18 bases between. The CDR3 extends over 15 amino acids. CDR3 sequence reads: CATSRESGSNEKLFF. Here the CDR3 DNA reads TGTGCCACCTCCCGGGAGAGCGGCTCTAATGAAAAACTGTTTTTT.

This rearrangement joins TRBV5-1 to TRBJ2-5; 13 bases map to TRBD2. The CDR3 covers 16 residues. Germline values: CDR1 SGHRS, CDR2 YFSETQ. J lost 3 bases, V lost 4 bases, and 6 bases had no gene match. In nucleotides, the CDR3 is TGCGCCAGCAGCATGTCTGGGACTAGCGGGGAAGAGACCCAGTACTTC. Residues: CASSMSGTSGEETQYF.

The chain links TRBV19 to TRBJ1-5; D is unclear. CDR1 and CDR2 (germline): LNHDA, SQIVND (reference sequence). Trimming removed 5 bases at V and 0 bases at J, with 11 bases between. CDR3 size: 15 residues. The CDR3 DNA is TGTGCCAGTAGTCGAACATTGAATAGCAATCAGCCCCAGCATTTT. It encodes CASSRTLNSNQPQHF.

The V gene is TRBV2, the J gene TRBJ2-3; weak D call: TRBD1 (5 bases). Looked up from germline, CDR1 is SNHLY and CDR2 is FYNNEI. Between the trimmed V and J ends, which lost 4 bases and 0 bases, there was a span of 11 bases. The length of the CDR3 is 15 residues. The CDR3 here is CASSVRSGSTDTQYF. CDR3 sequence (DNA): TGTGCCAGCAGTGTTCGGTCAGGGAGCACAGATACGCAGTATTTT.

The rearrangement links TRBV5-6 to TRBJ1-1; 11 bases align to TRBD1. Germline V gene sequence: CDR1 SGHDT, CDR2 YYEEEE. The CDR3 covers 14 residues. V trimming: 3 bases; J trimming: 3 bases; junction bases outside the gene matches: 1. The CDR3 loop is CASSWGQGDTEAFF. In DNA form, the CDR3 reads TGTGCCAGCAGCTGGGGACAGGGGGACACTGAAGCTTTCTTT.

This clone has more than one count but fewer than ten. The chain carries TRBV4-1 and TRBJ1-2; weak D call: TRBD1 (6 bases). The germline gives CDR1 MGHRA, CDR2 YSYEKL. V lost 2 bases, J lost 6 bases, and 10 bases lay in between. The CDR3 contains 13 residues. The CDR3 DNA reads TGCGCCAGCAGCCAATGGGAGGGGGATGGCTACACCTTC. It translates to CASSQWEGDGYTF.

The chain combines TRBV2 with TRBJ2-3, with TRBD2 identical over 7 bases. From germline, CDR1 is SNHLY and CDR2 FYNNEI. Unmatched junction bases numbered 8, after V lost 4 bases and J lost 1 base. The CDR3 extends over 16 amino acids. The DNA of the CDR3 is TGTGCCAGCAGTGTCCCCGGGGGGTGGGGCACAGATACGCAGTATTTT. The encoded protein is CASSVPGGWGTDTQYF.

This chain uses TRBV13 with TRBJ1-1, with a tentative D call TRBD1 (6 bases). The CDR3 sequence is 15 residues long. The V end lost 3 bases, the J end lost 4 bases, and 15 bases lay between the germline ends. CDR1 is PRHDT and CDR2 is FYEKMQ in the germline V gene (reference sequence). CDR3 nucleotides: TGTGCCAGCAGCTTTGGCAACAGGGCGTCCACTGAAGCTTTCTTT. Protein sequence: CASSFGNRASTEAFF.

The genes are TRBV2 and TRBJ2-5; TRBD1 matches 12 bases. With V trimmed by 8 bases and J by 2 bases, 6 bases remained unmatched. The CDR3 has 15 amino acids. Germline lookup yields CDR1 SNHLY and CDR2 FYNNEI. The CDR3 nucleotides read TGTGCCAGCGGGACAGGGGGCTCAATTCAAGAGACCCAGTACTTC. Translating gives CASGTGGSIQETQYF.

The V and J genes are TRBV11-2 and TRBJ1-1; 11 positions match TRBD1. With V trimmed by 2 bases and J by 5 bases, 7 bases remained unmatched. Germline V gene data show CDR1 as SGHAT and CDR2 as FQNNGV. The CDR3 spans 16 residues. CDR3 in DNA: TGTGCCAGCAGCTTATTATCCGGGACAGGGGGGACTGAAGCTTTCTTT. Its translation is CASSLLSGTGGTEAFF.

This clone was found once. For the CDR3, the DNA is TGCGCCAGCAGCTCTAGCGGGGGGGCCTCCGATGAGCAGTTCTTC. This codes for CASSSSGGASDEQFF. V gene TRBV5-1 combines with J gene TRBJ2-1; 12 bases fit TRBD2. Per the germline V gene, CDR1 is SGHRS and CDR2 is YFSETQ. The CDR3 runs 15 residues. V lost 3 bases and J lost 8; bases outside the gene matches: 6.

The chain carries TRBV7-9 and TRBJ2-2, with 9 nucleotides matching TRBD1. Unmatched junction bases numbered 14, after V lost 3 bases and J lost 3 bases. Germline CDR1 SEHNR, CDR2 FQNEAQ (reference sequence). The CDR3 runs to 19 residues. The DNA of the CDR3 is TGTGCCAGCAGCTTCAGGGGCAAAACAGGGGGCGCGGACACCGGGGAGCTGTTTTTT. Amino acids: CASSFRGKTGGADTGELFF.

J is TRBJ1-2 and V is TRBV3-1 (or the pseudogene TRBV3-2); weak D call: TRBD1 (5 bases). CDR3 length: 15 amino acids. V was trimmed by 1 base and J by 4 bases, leaving 13 bases between them. Germline V CDR1 and CDR2: LGHDT, YNNKEL (reference sequence). CDR3 protein: CASSQALTVSYGYTF. The CDR3 DNA follows: TGTGCCAGCAGCCAAGCCCTGACAGTTTCCTATGGCTACACCTTC.

Only one count was recorded for this clone. V gene TRBV6-5 combines with J gene TRBJ1-2; TRBD1 aligns across 7 bases. The germline V gene has CDR1 MNHEY and CDR2 SVGAGI. V shed 1 base and J 8 bases; nucleotides not matched to a gene: 4. The CDR3 extends over 13 amino acids. The CDR3 here is CASSYYTGDGYTF. The CDR3 DNA is TGTGCCAGCAGTTACTACACAGGGGACGGCTACACCTTC.

The chain has TRBV7-9 and TRBJ1-1; 7 nucleotides align to TRBD1. The CDR3 runs 14 residues. J gave up 4 bases and V 4 bases, and 6 bases lay outside the gene matches. Looked up from germline, CDR1 is SEHNR and CDR2 is FQNEAQ (reference sequence). Here the CDR3 DNA reads TGTGCCAGCAGCTGGGGATCAGGGGGCACTGAAGCTTTCTTT. Translating it yields CASSWGSGGTEAFF.

The chain has TRBV7-2 and TRBJ2-2; 7 positions agree with TRBD2. The CDR3 length is 18 residues. The junction had 9 bases not matched to a gene; V was cut back by 1 base and J by 1 base. Per the germline V gene, CDR1 is SGHTA and CDR2 is FQGNSA. CDR3 coding DNA: TGTGCCAGCAGCTTAGTCGCTTCCGGCGGGGGGAACACCGGGGAGCTGTTTTTT. Protein product: CASSLVASGGGNTGELFF.

The V call is TRBV14, the J call TRBJ1-4; 8 bases align to TRBD1. CDR3 length: 14 residues. The V gene's germline CDR1 is SGHDN and CDR2 FVKESK. The junction had 2 bases not matched to a gene; V was cut back by 1 base and J by 7 bases. This CDR3 reads CASSQGGTGEKLFF. The CDR3 nucleotides are TGTGCCAGCAGCCAAGGCGGGACAGGTGAAAAACTGTTTTTT.

Remarks on this clone: A read error may account for a junction end that differs from germline. The gene calls are TRBV6-5 and TRBJ2-7, with a possible D match to TRBD2 (5 bases). The germline V gene encodes CDR1 MNHEY and CDR2 SVGAGI. The CDR3 loop spans 14 amino acids. Written as DNA, the CDR3 is TGTGCCAGCAGTGACTCTCGAGGGCTATACGAGCAGTACTTC. Amino acid sequence: CASSDSRGLYEQYF.

The rearrangement joins TRBV25-1 to TRBJ1-4; 9 nucleotides align to TRBD1. Germline CDR1 and CDR2: MGHDK and SYGVNS. V dropped 6 bases and J dropped 10; count of bases not matched to a gene: 12. The CDR3 sequence is 15 residues long. The CDR3 DNA is TGTGCCAGCAGGAAGACCGGGACAGGGTCTCGAAAACTGTTTTTT. It yields the protein CASRKTGTGSRKLFF.

The chain couples TRBV4-2 to TRBJ1-5, with 9 bases identical to TRBD1. CDR3 size: 16 residues. The junction had 3 bases not matched to a gene; V was cut back by 0 bases and J by 3 bases. Germline V gene lookup returns CDR1 LGHNA and CDR2 YNFKEQ. The CDR3 DNA reads as TGTGCCAGCAGCCAAGAACAGGGGGCTGTCAATCAGCCCCAGCATTTT. It yields the protein CASSQEQGAVNQPQHF.